Following are 13 T cell receptor beta chains from one sample sequenced in a study of T-cell reconstitution after alpha-beta-depleted transplantation in children. During its preparation, the TCRbeta library received unique molecular identifiers. From the PCR reads, TCRdb called clonotypes with MiXCR, one entry per CDR3 protein. Of about 980,000 distinct CDR3 sequences listed, 25% to 30% are singletons. The sample here was PBMCs, mostly from graft donor cells, taken 360 days after TCRalphabeta/CD19-depleted stem cell transplant. These TCRs come from a boy less than two years old who had a stem cell transplant for SCID, so the T cells may come from the graft donor.

This clonotype was picked up a small number of times. The CDR3 region is CASNRTPGELFF. The CDR3 DNA sequence: TGTGCCAGCAACCGAACACCCGGGGAGCTGTTTTTT. This chain joins TRBV6-5 and TRBJ2-2; no reliable D call. Germline V gene sequence: CDR1 MNHEY, CDR2 SVGAGI. The CDR3 contains 12 residues. Trimming cost V 7 bases and J 6 bases, with 9 bases left between them.

The CDR3 reads CARRNGRGNQPQHF. Here the CDR3 DNA reads TGCGCCAGAAGAAACGGAAGGGGCAATCAGCCCCAGCATTTT. The chain combines TRBV5-1 with TRBJ1-5; D uncertain. The germline V and J ends were trimmed by 8 bases and 2 bases, with 14 bases remaining between them. Germline V lookup: CDR1 SGHRS, CDR2 YFSETQ. This CDR3 has 14 residues.

This clonotype was counted at least ten times. The genes are TRBV5-1 and TRBJ2-7; 7 bases map to TRBD1. V was pared by 5 bases and J by 6 bases, with 11 bases of the junction left unmatched. This CDR3 comprises 14 residues. Looked up from germline, CDR1 is SGHRS and CDR2 is YFSETQ. The DNA for the CDR3 is TGCGCCAGCAGTACGGGACAGTCGTATTCCGAGCAGTACTTC. Its protein product is CASSTGQSYSEQYF.

The chain is built from TRBV25-1 and TRBJ2-7, with D uncertain. Trimming cost V 1 base and J 6 bases, with 7 bases left between them. The CDR3 consists of 12 residues. Germline V CDR1 and CDR2: MGHDK, SYGVNS. In DNA form, the CDR3 reads TGTGCCAGCAGTGAATTTCCGTCCGAGCAGTACTTC. Its translation is CASSEFPSEQYF.

This chain links TRBV10-2 with TRBJ2-2; D possibly uses TRBD1 or TRBD2 (7 bases each). Between the trimmed V and J ends, which lost 10 bases and 1 base, there was a span of 16 bases. The CDR3 runs to 15 residues. Germline V gene sequence: CDR1 WSHSY, CDR2 SAAADI. As DNA, the CDR3 is TGCGCCACTACGGGGAGGGGGCTGAACACCGGGGAGCTGTTTTTT. Translated: CATTGRGLNTGELFF.

The J gene is TRBJ2-3, the V gene TRBV28, with 11 nucleotides matching TRBD1. This CDR3 region has 13 residues. Trimming removed 10 bases from V and 6 bases from J; junction bases left unmatched: 6. Germline-derived CDR1 and CDR2 are MDHEN and SYDVKM. In nucleotides, the CDR3 is TGTGCCACCGGACAGGGGGCTGAGGATACGCAGTATTTT. Amino acids: CATGQGAEDTQYF.

The chain is built from TRBV20-1 and TRBJ2-2; the D is unclear. CDR1 is DFQATT, CDR2 SNEGSKA, per germline (reference sequence). There are 14 residues in the CDR3. Trimming cost V 5 bases and J 2 bases, with 12 bases left between them. The CDR3 loop is CSAQSVQNTGELFF. CDR3 nucleotides: TGCAGTGCTCAGTCAGTCCAAAACACCGGGGAGCTGTTTTTT.

This sequence joins TRBV7-9 and TRBJ2-2; 10 bases are a match to TRBD1. V lost 5 bases to trimming and J lost 6 bases; unmatched junction nucleotides: 12. Germline assignment: CDR1 SEHNR and CDR2 FQNEAQ (reference sequence). The CDR3 is 17 residues long. The CDR3 DNA reads as TGTGCCAGCAGCGCTATTTCGGGACAGGGGATGCCCGGGGAGCTGTTTTTT. Translation: CASSAISGQGMPGELFF.

The V call is TRBV27, the J call TRBJ2-7; 9 bases fit TRBD1. Trimming took 5 bases from V and 2 from J; bases not matched to a gene: 7. From germline, CDR1 is MNHEY and CDR2 SMNVEV (reference sequence). The CDR3 consists of 15 residues. The CDR3 bases are TGTGCCAGCAGTCAGGGGACAGGGCGTCCCTACGAGCAGTACTTC. Residues: CASSQGTGRPYEQYF.

The gene calls are TRBV4-1 and TRBJ2-5; 9 nucleotides agree with TRBD1. The trim removed 3 bases at V and 5 bases at J, leaving 16 bases unmatched. Germline values: CDR1 MGHRA, CDR2 YSYEKL. The CDR3 consists of 18 residues. CDR3 in DNA: TGCGCCAGCAGCCACACGTGGACAGGGGAGGGGGACAGGGAGACCCAGTACTTC. Its translation: CASSHTWTGEGDRETQYF.

V gene TRBV5-6 combines with J gene TRBJ2-1; 8 nucleotides match TRBD1. V trimming: 0 bases; J trimming: 3 bases; junction bases outside the gene matches: 8. The CDR3 is made up of 17 amino acids. The germline V gene encodes CDR1 SGHDT and CDR2 YYEEEE. The CDR3 DNA follows: TGTGCCAGCAGCTTGGGGGTGACAGGGGACCGCTACAATGAGCAGTTCTTC. Its translation: CASSLGVTGDRYNEQFF.

The rearrangement uses TRBV5-1 and TRBJ2-3; D gene uncertain. The germline CDR1 and CDR2 sequences are SGHRS and YFSETQ. CDR3 length equals 20 residues. V dropped 0 bases and J dropped 0 bases, with 23 bases sitting between them. CDR3 region: CASSLAWISTQSSSTDTQYF. The CDR3 region has the DNA TGCGCCAGCAGCTTGGCCTGGATTTCCACCCAGTCCTCTAGCACAGATACGCAGTATTTT. Using reference TRBV5-1 and TRBJ2-3 for the parts outside the CDR3, the full variable domain is KAGVTQTPRYLIKTRGQQVTLSCSPISGHRSVSWYQQTPGQGLQFLFEYFSETQRNKGNFPGRFSGRQFSNSRSEMNVSTLELGDSALYLCASSLAWISTQSSSTDTQYFGPGTRLTVL.

The rearrangement joins TRBV25-1 to TRBJ2-6, with D perhaps being TRBD1 or TRBD2 (6 bases each). Trimming took 4 bases from V and 6 from J, leaving 13 bases between them. CDR1 is MGHDK and CDR2 is SYGVNS in the germline V gene. The CDR3 has 15 amino acids. CDR3 sequence reads: CASSARGQLANVLTF. For the CDR3, the DNA is TGTGCCAGCAGTGCCCGGGGGCAGTTGGCCAACGTCCTGACTTTC.